These 29 T cell receptor beta chains came from one sample sequenced in a study of T cells expressing NK-cell markers. TCRdb reprocessed the 5' RACE reads and stores each CDR3 protein as one record, lacking DNA. Its clone listing holds under 600,000 distinct CDR3 sequences. Sequencing was performed on blood T cells: a sorted CD56 or NKG2C T cell subset, CD4+ or CD8+ T cells, or bulk PBMC T cells (not recorded which). The receptors originated from a woman between 45 and 60 years old in good health.

The chain uses TRBV6-5 and TRBJ1-1. Germline CDR1 and CDR2: MNHEY and SVGAGI. This CDR3 spans 15 amino acids. Here the CDR3 reads CASSSRSVANTEAFF.

This sequence joins TRBV5-6 and TRBJ2-3. Per the germline V gene, CDR1 is SGHDT and CDR2 is YYEEEE. CDR3 length: 14 residues. CDR3 protein: CASSFARNTDTQYF.

The chain carries TRBV12-3 or TRBV12-4 and TRBJ2-7; the TCRdb call, TRBD2, lacks DNA for checking. The CDR3 spans 14 residues. The CDR3: CASSRSGSGYEQYF.

This chain connects TRBV5-1 to TRBJ2-3; as DNA is missing, the TRBD2 call by TCRdb cannot be tested. CDR3 length: 15 residues. CDR1 SGHRS and CDR2 YFSETQ come from the germline V gene. The CDR3 here is CASSSAGAVTDTQYF.

V gene TRBV10-1 combines with J gene TRBJ2-1; the D gene TCRdb calls, TRBD1, cannot be checked with no DNA. This CDR3 comprises 16 residues. Germline V gives CDR1 WNHNN, CDR2 SYGVQD (reference sequence). CDR3: CASRPGGGLLYNEQFF.

The chain has TRBV3-1 and TRBJ2-1. The V gene's germline CDR1 is LGHDT and CDR2 YNNKEL (reference sequence). The CDR3 contains 14 residues. The CDR3 loop is CASSLRTTHNEQFF.

The chain carries TRBV4-1 and TRBJ2-7; as DNA is missing, the TRBD1 call by TCRdb cannot be tested. The CDR3 consists of 16 residues. Germline CDR1 reads MGHRA; CDR2 reads YSYEKL. CDR3 region: CASSLGEGTPPYEQYF.

The chain has TRBV5-1 and TRBJ1-3; TCRdb names TRBD1, which stays unverified in the absence of DNA. Germline V lookup: CDR1 SGHRS, CDR2 YFSETQ. The CDR3 runs 17 residues. CDR3 protein: CASSLVPTGGAGNTIYF.

V is TRBV6-5 and J is TRBJ1-1. Germline V gives CDR1 MNHEY, CDR2 SVGAGI. The length of the CDR3 is 13 residues. Here the CDR3 reads CASNQGPNTEAFF.

The chain employs TRBV5-1 and TRBJ2-5; TCRdb selects TRBD2, and the lack of DNA leaves this call unchecked. There are 15 residues in the CDR3. Germline loops: CDR1 SGHRS, CDR2 YFSETQ. The CDR3 loop is CASSSWRGGQETQYF.

The chain has TRBV10-3 and TRBJ2-3; TCRdb selects TRBD1, and the lack of DNA leaves this call unchecked. The CDR3 is 14 residues long. Germline assignment: CDR1 ENHRY and CDR2 SYGVKD. Here the CDR3 reads CAISQDSPTDTQYF.

The genes are TRBV7-8 and TRBJ2-1; TCRdb names TRBD2, which stays unverified in the absence of DNA. CDR3 size: 15 residues. Looked up from germline, CDR1 is SGHVS and CDR2 is FQNEAQ. Here the CDR3 reads CASSSNLAAGNEQFF.

The chain carries TRBV3-1 and TRBJ1-6; the TRBD1 assignment by TCRdb is unverifiable without DNA. Germline CDR1 LGHDT, CDR2 YNNKEL (reference sequence). The CDR3 loop spans 16 amino acids. CDR3: CASSQSRSTGGSPLHF.

The chain employs TRBV12-3 or TRBV12-4 and TRBJ1-2. The CDR3 sequence is 16 residues long. CDR3 amino acids: CASSLALPALNYGYTF.

The V gene is TRBV20-1, the J gene TRBJ2-3; absent DNA, TCRdb's TRBD2 call cannot be checked. CDR1 is DFQATT and CDR2 is SNEGSKA in the germline V gene (reference sequence). This CDR3 is 13 amino acids long. The CDR3 spells CSARAGVLDTQYF.

The V call is TRBV7-2, the J call TRBJ2-1; TCRdb's D gene call, TRBD2, goes unchecked for lack of DNA. Germline CDR1 and CDR2: SGHTA and FQGNSA. CDR3 size: 13 residues. The CDR3 region is CASSLSSTRGQFF.

The chain has TRBV5-1 and TRBJ2-7; absent DNA, TCRdb's TRBD2 call cannot be checked. The CDR3 spans 20 residues. The V gene's germline CDR1 is SGHRS and CDR2 YFSETQ. CDR3 loop: CASSFTPGTSGRGGSYEQYF. Drawing the rest from reference TRBV5-1 and TRBJ2-7, the complete variable domain is KAGVTQTPRYLIKTRGQQVTLSCSPISGHRSVSWYQQTPGQGLQFLFEYFSETQRNKGNFPGRFSGRQFSNSRSEMNVSTLELGDSALYLCASSFTPGTSGRGGSYEQYFGPGTRLTVT.

J is TRBJ2-7 and V is TRBV19; TCRdb proposes TRBD2, but this gene call is untestable without DNA. CDR1 is LNHDA and CDR2 is SQIVND in the germline V gene (reference sequence). This CDR3 has 21 amino acids. The CDR3 loop is CASSVLAPGQRTSGRRYEQYF.

The chain recombines TRBV5-1 with TRBJ2-3; with no DNA, the TCRdb D assignment of TRBD2 cannot be verified. The CDR3 length is 17 residues. The germline gives CDR1 SGHRS, CDR2 YFSETQ. This CDR3 reads CASSRTLAGSGPDTQYF.

The chain uses TRBV24-1 and TRBJ2-4; TCRdb returns TRBD1, unconfirmable since there is no DNA. The CDR3 consists of 17 residues. Per the germline V gene, CDR1 is KGHDR and CDR2 is SFDVKD. CDR3 residues: CATSDLQAEGGVNIQYF.

V gene TRBV7-2 combines with J gene TRBJ2-7; lacking DNA, the TRBD2 call made by TCRdb goes unchecked. Germline V gene data show CDR1 as SGHTA and CDR2 as FQGNSA. The CDR3 totals 16 residues. CDR3 region: CASSRRVATGPGEQYF.

The chain combines TRBV5-1 with TRBJ2-5; there is no DNA to check the TCRdb D call of TRBD1. The germline V gene has CDR1 SGHRS and CDR2 YFSETQ. The CDR3 contains 16 residues. CDR3 in amino acids: CASSLVSLGPQETQYF. The entire variable domain, with the rest obtained from reference TRBV5-1 and TRBJ2-5, is as follows: KAGVTQTPRYLIKTRGQQVTLSCSPISGHRSVSWYQQTPGQGLQFLFEYFSETQRNKGNFPGRFSGRQFSNSRSEMNVSTLELGDSALYLCASSLVSLGPQETQYFGPGTRLLVL.

This chain links TRBV20-1 with TRBJ1-1; TCRdb lists TRBD1, though no DNA is available to test this call. Germline V gives CDR1 DFQATT, CDR2 SNEGSKA (reference sequence). The CDR3 is 13 amino acids. The CDR3 sequence: CSARTGKVIEAFF.

This rearrangement joins TRBV27 to TRBJ2-1; the D call from TCRdb, TRBD2, cannot be confirmed without DNA. From germline, CDR1 is MNHEY and CDR2 SMNVEV (reference sequence). The CDR3 length is 18 residues. The CDR3 reads CASSFLGLSDSSYNEQFF.

The chain recombines TRBV24-1 with TRBJ2-7. CDR3 length: 12 residues. The germline V gene has CDR1 KGHDR and CDR2 SFDVKD. This chain's CDR3 is CATSDEAAEQYF.

The gene calls are TRBV12-3 or TRBV12-4 and TRBJ1-2; TCRdb's D call, TRBD1, is unchecked because there is no DNA. This CDR3 has 13 amino acids. This chain's CDR3 is CASTLTGAGGYTF.

This chain joins TRBV5-6 and TRBJ2-2; no DNA is available, so the TRBD1 call from TCRdb remains unchecked. CDR3 size: 16 residues. Germline V gene sequence: CDR1 SGHDT, CDR2 YYEEEE. The CDR3: CASSLYTRERIGELFF.

V is TRBV24-1 and J is TRBJ2-1. CDR3 length: 14 residues. Looked up from germline, CDR1 is KGHDR and CDR2 is SFDVKD. The CDR3 is CATSDGGTYNEQFF.

V and J are TRBV6-5 and TRBJ2-3; the TCRdb D gene call, TRBD1, has no DNA to confirm it. The CDR3 loop spans 16 amino acids. The germline V gene encodes CDR1 MNHEY and CDR2 SVGAGI. CDR3 protein: CASSQQGTFSTDTQYF.